The subject of this entry is one T cell receptor beta chain. The antigen remains undetermined. Each patient was aged 18 to 65 and had newly diagnosed hyperthyroidism of under 2 months' duration. Uncontrolled infection, other autoimmune disease, pregnancy or lactation barred patients from enrollment. The diagnoses drew upon clinical symptoms, serum thyroxine and TRAb, thyroid ultrasound and orbital computed tomography. The V and J ends lost 5 bases and 7 bases, in that order; junction bases with no gene match: 5. Germline V lookup: CDR1 SNHLY, CDR2 FYNNEI. This CDR3 is 13 amino acids long. This sample stems from a study of T cells in Graves' hyperthyroidism and ophthalmopathy. General study findings and limits: Ophthalmopathy was identified by the model a median around 5.9 months ahead of onset.

RNA transcripts provided the source from which TCR beta CDR3 regions were amplified. RT-PCR in the first round (using the HTBI primer set) targeted the TCR CDR3. MiXCR, run by TCRdb on the multiplex PCR reads, gives a single entry per CDR3 protein. The data hold approximately 590,000 distinct CDR3 sequences, with around 42% observed a single time. V usage is TRBV2 and J usage is TRBJ1-2; TRBD1 matches at 9 bases. This receptor was obtained from a woman under 30 with Graves' hyperthyroidism. The sequenced sample was peripheral blood or thyroid tissue (not recorded which). CDR3 sequence (DNA): TGTGCCAGCAGTACAGGGGGCATCGGTGGCTACACCTTC. Translating it yields CASSTGGIGGYTF.